This T cell receptor (beta chain) was sequenced for a study of glioma-infiltrating T cells. Regarding the study as a whole: Above-expected tissue-blood divergence occurred in all gliomas, most in low-grade ones. Very few CDR3 sequences were shared between tissue and blood.

TCR alpha and beta CDR3 regions were amplified from RNA using iRepertoire nested multiplex PCR. For one-step reverse transcription and amplification, about 90-400 ng of tissue mRNA or PBMC total RNA was used. TCRdb independently ran MiXCR on the multiplex PCR reads; one entry per CDR3 protein. Among 100,000 to 150,000 distinct CDR3 sequences listed, 24% were seen once. Germline CDR1 reads LNHDA; CDR2 reads SQIVND (reference sequence). The CDR3 covers 17 residues. Concerning this clonotype itself: What it binds is unknown. A junction boundary mismatches the germline segment, possibly from a read error.

Specimen: glioma tissue, nonneoplastic brain tissue, or PBMCs (not recorded which). This rearrangement joins TRBV19 to TRBJ2-4, with D perhaps being TRBD1 or TRBD2 (5 bases each). The TCR was taken from a human donor with low-grade glioma or glioblastoma, undergoing nonglioma brain surgery, or in good health (not recorded which). CDR3: CASRPPGQPLAKNIKYF. CDR3 bases: TGTGCCAGTAGACCACCCGGACAACCCCTAGCCAAAAACATTAAGTACTTC.